The 32 T cell receptor beta chains listed next were all sequenced from one sample in a study of blood T cell repertoires in COVID-19. Libraries were prepared by immunoSEQ multiplex PCR; TCRdb keeps only in-frame clonotypes and omits some of them. The table lists 150,000 to 200,000 clones, roughly 70% of them singletons, with around 2.9% in the top ten. Input material: peripheral blood. These receptors were taken from an elderly woman with acute or convalescent COVID-19.

The chain recombines TRBV28 with TRBJ2-5, with D maybe TRBD2 (5 bases). Germline CDR1 and CDR2: MDHEN and SYDVKM. The V and J ends lost 1 base and 3 bases respectively, with 9 bases between them. CDR3 size: 14 residues. The CDR3 loop is CASSLYGVEETQYF. CDR3 bases: TGTGCCAGCAGTTTATACGGGGTGGAAGAGACCCAGTACTTC.

V and J are TRBV14 and TRBJ2-1; unclear D gene. V was cut by 3 bases and J by 10 bases, with 13 bases left in between. Germline V lookup: CDR1 SGHDN, CDR2 FVKESK. This CDR3 region has 13 residues. The CDR3 region has the DNA TGTGCCAGCAGCCAGAACACGGCAGGAGAGCAGTTCTTC. It specifies CASSQNTAGEQFF. The full variable domain, rest sourced from reference TRBV14 and TRBJ2-1, is EAGVTQFPSHSVIEKGQTVTLRCDPISGHDNLYWYRRVMGKEIKFLLHFVKESKQDESGMPNNRFLAERTGGTYSTLKVQPAELEDSGVYFCASSQNTAGEQFFGPGTRLTVL.

Regarding this clone: Different DNA sequences within this sample yield the same CDR3. In DNA, the CDR3 is TGTGCCAGCAGTAGGGGCTTAGCGGGCACAGATACGCAGTATTTT. Its translation is CASSRGLAGTDTQYF. V usage is TRBV6-5 and J usage is TRBJ2-3; TRBD2 might be the D (6 bases). Trimming left V 5 bases short and J 1 base short, with 13 bases between. The CDR3 covers 15 residues. Germline V lookup: CDR1 MNHEY, CDR2 SVGAGI.

A few counts support this clone. The V and J genes are TRBV7-2 and TRBJ1-2, with D uncertain. This CDR3 spans 14 amino acids. V lost 7 bases and J lost 4, with 16 bases in between. In germline, CDR1 is SGHTA, CDR2 FQGNSA. CDR3 nucleotide sequence: TGTGCCAGCACTCTAGAGCGGCGCACCTATGGCTACACCTTC. The encoded protein is CASTLERRTYGYTF.

The chain recombines TRBV18 with TRBJ2-1; D is ambiguous. V shed 6 bases and J shed 4 bases, with 7 bases lying between them. The CDR3 runs to 12 residues. The germline V gene has CDR1 KGHSH and CDR2 LQKENI. In nucleotides, the CDR3 is TGTGCCAGCTCTCCAGAGTACAATGAGCAGTTCTTC. Its translation: CASSPEYNEQFF.

The chain is built from TRBV6-5 and TRBJ2-2; 11 nucleotides match TRBD1. This CDR3 region has 15 residues. In germline, CDR1 is MNHEY, CDR2 SVGAGI. The V and J ends lost 2 bases and 7 bases, in that order; junction bases with no gene match: 3. CDR3 region: CASSYGTGGDGELFF. CDR3 DNA sequence: TGTGCCAGCAGTTACGGGACAGGGGGAGACGGGGAGCTGTTTTTT.

In this sample, this clone turned up a few times. The rearrangement joins TRBV9 to TRBJ2-5; 10 bases are shared with TRBD2. Trimming cost V 6 bases and J 4 bases; bases outside gene matches: 12. Germline CDR1 SGDLS, CDR2 YYNGEE. This CDR3 is 16 amino acids long. CDR3 coding DNA: TGTGCCAGCACCCCGGGGCCCAGCGGGAGGGGAGAGACCCAGTACTTC. Its translation is CASTPGPSGRGETQYF.

The V and J genes are TRBV15 and TRBJ1-1, with 9 nucleotides matching TRBD1. V dropped 1 base and J dropped 0; count of bases not matched to a gene: 6. CDR1 and CDR2 from the germline V gene are LNHNV and YYDKDF (reference sequence). The CDR3 has 17 residues. The CDR3 DNA reads as TGTGCCACCAGCAGAGGTGGGACAGGGCGGGTGAACACTGAAGCTTTCTTT. Translation: CATSRGGTGRVNTEAFF.

The chain has TRBV28 and TRBJ2-2; D is undetermined. Trimming cost V 8 bases and J 4 bases, with 14 bases left between them. CDR1 and CDR2 (germline): MDHEN, SYDVKM. CDR3 size: 14 residues. The CDR3 is CASRWSTTTGELFF. The CDR3 region has the DNA TGTGCCAGCCGTTGGAGCACGACCACCGGGGAGCTGTTTTTT.

This clone was observed a handful of times. This chain connects TRBV19 to TRBJ2-5; 9 nucleotides match TRBD1. This CDR3 is built from 14 residues. In germline, CDR1 is LNHDA, CDR2 SQIVND (reference sequence). V shed 6 bases and J 2 bases; nucleotides not matched to a gene: 4. CDR3 bases: TGTGCCAGTAGCCGGGACAGGGAGCAAGAGACCCAGTACTTC. Translated, it gives CASSRDREQETQYF.

This clone was recorded a few times. The chain has TRBV30 and TRBJ1-1; 9 bases are a match to TRBD1. The CDR3 sequence is 14 residues long. Looked up from germline, CDR1 is GTSNPN and CDR2 is SVGIG (reference sequence). The ends lost 3 bases at V and 3 bases at J; junction bases unmatched: 5. The CDR3 spells CAWRLQGADTEAFF. In DNA form, the CDR3 reads TGTGCCTGGAGGCTACAGGGGGCGGACACTGAAGCTTTCTTT. Combining the CDR3 with reference TRBV30 and TRBJ1-1 gives the whole variable domain SQTIHQWPATLVQPVGSPLSLECTVEGTSNPNLYWYRQAAGRGLQLLFYSVGIGQISSEVPQNLSASRPQDRQFILSSKKLLLSDSGFYLCAWRLQGADTEAFFGQGTRLTVV.

This clone was detected once. The chain is built from TRBV29-1 and TRBJ2-5; 7 bases map to TRBD1. J lost 5 bases, V lost 7 bases, and 7 bases had no gene match. This CDR3 contains 12 residues. Germline V gives CDR1 SQVTM, CDR2 ANQGSEA. The CDR3 DNA reads TGCAGCGCCACGGGACAGTGGGAGACCCAGTACTTC. Translated, it gives CSATGQWETQYF.

V is TRBV27 and J is TRBJ2-1, with 12 nucleotides matching TRBD2. The germline CDR1 and CDR2 sequences are MNHEY and SMNVEV (reference sequence). The CDR3 length is 15 residues. Trimming took 8 bases from V and 6 from J; bases not matched to a gene: 8. DNA of the CDR3: TGTGCCAGCGGCCAGACTAGCGGGAGATCCAATGAGCAGTTCTTC. Amino acids: CASGQTSGRSNEQFF.

The chain recombines TRBV27 with TRBJ2-2; D is uncertain. The length of the CDR3 is 14 residues. V lost 7 bases, J lost 0 bases, and 9 bases lay in between. The germline V gene encodes CDR1 MNHEY and CDR2 SMNVEV (reference sequence). The CDR3 region is CASKRLANTGELFF. The CDR3 region has the DNA TGTGCCAGCAAGCGCCTGGCGAACACCGGGGAGCTGTTTTTT.

This sequence joins TRBV3-1 (or the pseudogene TRBV3-2) and TRBJ2-7; TRBD2 matches 13 bases. Per the germline V gene, CDR1 is LGHDT and CDR2 is YNNKEL (reference sequence). The CDR3 runs to 15 residues. The ends lost 4 bases at V and 5 bases at J; junction bases unmatched: 5. The CDR3 loop is CASSPGLAGSDEQYF. The CDR3 coding sequence is TGTGCCAGCAGCCCGGGACTAGCGGGAAGCGACGAGCAGTACTTC.

The CDR3 here is CASSQDAGEYTGELFF. CDR3 DNA: TGTGCCAGCAGCCAAGATGCGGGAGAATACACCGGGGAGCTGTTTTTT. This chain joins TRBV4-2 and TRBJ2-2; 7 bases map to TRBD2. CDR3 length equals 16 residues. Germline lookup yields CDR1 LGHNA and CDR2 YNFKEQ. V gave up 0 bases and J gave up 3 bases; unmatched junction bases: 4.

There are a few counts of this clone. The rearrangement uses TRBV5-8 and TRBJ1-2, with TRBD1 matching 7 bases. The germline V gene has CDR1 SGHTS and CDR2 YDEGEE. The CDR3 is made up of 13 amino acids. The J segment lost 8 bases and the V segment lost 4 bases, leaving 8 bases of the junction unmatched. CDR3 residues: CASSPGGSTGYTF. The CDR3 DNA is TGTGCCAGCAGCCCAGGGGGATCCACGGGCTACACCTTC.

This clone showed up just once. The chain links TRBV2 to TRBJ1-4, with a tentative D call TRBD1 (5 bases). The V end was cut by 0 bases, the J end by 8 bases, with 10 bases between. The length of the CDR3 is 14 residues. In germline, CDR1 is SNHLY, CDR2 FYNNEI. The CDR3 region has the DNA TGTGCCAGCAGTGAAGCGCACAAGGGGGAAAAACTGTTTTTT. Its protein is CASSEAHKGEKLFF.

This rearrangement joins TRBV5-1 to TRBJ2-1; D is unresolved. The germline gives CDR1 SGHRS, CDR2 YFSETQ. V shed 0 bases and J shed 0 bases, with 7 bases lying between them. This CDR3 is 15 amino acids long. The CDR3 bases are TGCGCCAGCAGCTTGGAGCTTCTCTCCTACAATGAGCAGTTCTTC. It yields the protein CASSLELLSYNEQFF.

J is TRBJ1-5 and V is TRBV10-3; D not certain. The length of the CDR3 is 13 residues. CDR1 is ENHRY, CDR2 SYGVKD, per germline. Trimming stripped 2 bases from V and 6 bases from J, with 8 bases between. The CDR3 DNA follows: TGTGCCATCAGTGAGGTGCGGGGTCAGCCCCAGCATTTT. Protein product: CAISEVRGQPQHF.

V gene TRBV5-1 combines with J gene TRBJ1-2, with 8 nucleotides matching TRBD1. Germline V gene data show CDR1 as SGHRS and CDR2 as YFSETQ. This CDR3 is built from 13 residues. V was pared by 4 bases and J by 8 bases, with 7 bases of the junction left unmatched. CDR3 in amino acids: CASSQSDRGGYTF. As DNA, the CDR3 is TGCGCCAGCAGCCAGTCTGACAGGGGCGGCTACACCTTC.

CDR3 protein: CASSWGQPFQETQYF. CDR3 in DNA: TGTGCCAGCAGCTGGGGACAGCCGTTCCAAGAGACCCAGTACTTC. The chain recombines TRBV7-7 with TRBJ2-5; 7 bases fit TRBD1. CDR1 is SSHAT, CDR2 FNYEAQ, per germline (reference sequence). V lost 4 bases and J lost 1; bases outside the gene matches: 6. The CDR3 runs 15 residues.

V and J are TRBV10-3 and TRBJ2-1, with TRBD2 as a possible D gene (7 bases). The V gene's germline CDR1 is ENHRY and CDR2 SYGVKD. This CDR3 region has 16 residues. V shed 0 bases and J shed 4 bases, with 13 bases lying between them. For the CDR3, the DNA is TGTGCCATCAGTGAGTCGAGGGGGGGGGATTACAATGAGCAGTTCTTC. Amino acid sequence: CAISESRGGDYNEQFF.

Of note for this clone: This same CDR3 is encoded by further DNA sequences in the sample. The chain joins TRBV19 to TRBJ1-5; 8 nucleotides align to TRBD1. CDR3 length equals 14 residues. Germline V gene sequence: CDR1 LNHDA, CDR2 SQIVND (reference sequence). V was clipped by 6 bases and J by 4 bases; unmatched bases: 5. CDR3 sequence (DNA): TGTGCCAGTAGGGGGACAGGAGGAAATCAGCCCCAGCATTTT. The encoded protein is CASRGTGGNQPQHF.

The table lists this clone with a few counts. The rearrangement uses TRBV28 and TRBJ2-7; perhaps TRBD1 as D (6 bases). V was cut by 10 bases and J by 0 bases, with 13 bases left in between. The CDR3 runs 13 residues. Germline values: CDR1 MDHEN, CDR2 SYDVKM. The CDR3 nucleotides read TGTGCCACCTCCGGGACACCCTCCTACGAGCAGTACTTC. Amino acid sequence: CATSGTPSYEQYF.

The V call is TRBV7-9, the J call TRBJ2-1, with TRBD2 matching over 11 bases. Trimming at V came to 5 bases and at J to 6 bases, leaving 6 bases not matched to a gene. Germline V gives CDR1 SEHNR, CDR2 FQNEAQ (reference sequence). The CDR3 loop spans 15 amino acids. The CDR3 DNA reads as TGTGCCAGCAGCACAGGACTAGCGGGCCTCAATGAGCAGTTCTTC. This translates into CASSTGLAGLNEQFF.

The chain links TRBV12-3 or TRBV12-4 to TRBJ2-4, with D maybe TRBD1 (6 bases). V was trimmed by 9 bases and J by 5 bases, leaving 11 bases between them. This CDR3 spans 12 amino acids. Written as DNA, the CDR3 is TGTGCCAGTTCGTGGACAGAAAACATTCAGTACTTC. Protein product: CASSWTENIQYF.

This clone occurred once. The chain carries TRBV19 and TRBJ1-5; 7 bases are a match to TRBD1. The CDR3 contains 16 residues. V gave up 6 bases and J gave up 0 bases; unmatched junction bases: 8. Germline CDR1 is LNHDA and CDR2 is SQIVND (reference sequence). The CDR3: CASSRQGLYSNQPQHF. The CDR3 nucleotides are TGTGCCAGTAGCCGACAGGGCCTTTATAGCAATCAGCCCCAGCATTTT.

The rearrangement uses TRBV6-6 and TRBJ2-7, with D unclear. Trimming took off 8 bases at V and 3 bases at J, with 8 bases between the two ends. Germline V gives CDR1 MNHNY, CDR2 SVGAGI (reference sequence). The CDR3 runs 11 residues. The CDR3, as DNA: TGTGCCAGCGCGACGGGCTACGAGCAGTACTTC. Translated: CASATGYEQYF.

This clone came up a few times. The V call is TRBV19, the J call TRBJ1-5; 8 nucleotides match TRBD1. With V trimmed by 4 bases and J by 5 bases, 1 base remained unmatched. The CDR3 is made up of 13 amino acids. From germline, CDR1 is LNHDA and CDR2 SQIVND (reference sequence). The CDR3 DNA reads TGTGCCAGTAGTAAACAGGGGGATCAGCCCCAGCATTTT. It is translated as CASSKQGDQPQHF.

The gene calls are TRBV7-2 and TRBJ2-1; possible D gene TRBD1, 5 bases. The CDR3 has 11 amino acids. Germline CDR1 SGHTA, CDR2 FQGNSA. Trimming stripped 1 base from V and 10 bases from J, with 5 bases between. The CDR3 region has the DNA TGTGCCAGCAGCTTAGAGGGGGAGCAGTTCTTC. It specifies CASSLEGEQFF.

This chain joins TRBV27 and TRBJ2-7; 7 bases match TRBD1. This CDR3 contains 14 residues. Trimming took 6 bases from V and 4 from J; bases not matched to a gene: 9. Germline loops: CDR1 MNHEY, CDR2 SMNVEV (reference sequence). CDR3: CASRPSDREYEQYF. CDR3 in DNA: TGTGCCAGCAGACCTTCCGACAGGGAGTACGAGCAGTACTTC.